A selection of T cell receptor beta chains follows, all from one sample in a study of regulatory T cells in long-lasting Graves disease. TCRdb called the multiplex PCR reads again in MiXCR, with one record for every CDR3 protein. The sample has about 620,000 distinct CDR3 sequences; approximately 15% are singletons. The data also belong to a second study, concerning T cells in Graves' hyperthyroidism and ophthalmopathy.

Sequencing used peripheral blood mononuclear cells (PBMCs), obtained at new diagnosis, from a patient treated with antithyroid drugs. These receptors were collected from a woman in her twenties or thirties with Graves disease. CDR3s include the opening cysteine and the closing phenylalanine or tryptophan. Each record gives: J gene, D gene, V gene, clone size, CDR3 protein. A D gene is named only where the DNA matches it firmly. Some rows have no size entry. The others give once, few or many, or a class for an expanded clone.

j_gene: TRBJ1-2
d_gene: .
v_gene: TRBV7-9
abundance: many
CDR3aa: CASSLMSLNYGYTF

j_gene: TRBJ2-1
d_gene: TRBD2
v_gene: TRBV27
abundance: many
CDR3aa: CASSRGTSGGNEQFF

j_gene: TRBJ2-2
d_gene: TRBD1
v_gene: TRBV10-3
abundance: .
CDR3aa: CVISAGTGVPGELFF

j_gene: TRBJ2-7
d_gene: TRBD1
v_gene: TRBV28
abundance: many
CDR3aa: CASTAGQGAWGYEQYF

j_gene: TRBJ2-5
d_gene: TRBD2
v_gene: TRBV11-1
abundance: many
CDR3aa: CASSLLAAYQETQYF

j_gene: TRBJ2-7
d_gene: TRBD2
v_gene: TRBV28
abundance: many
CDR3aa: CASSLHSGSTNEQYF

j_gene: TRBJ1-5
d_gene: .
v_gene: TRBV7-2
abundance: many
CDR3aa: CASSKGPSNQPQHF

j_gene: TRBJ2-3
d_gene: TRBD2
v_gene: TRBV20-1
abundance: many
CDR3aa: CSASVNSGSTDTQYF

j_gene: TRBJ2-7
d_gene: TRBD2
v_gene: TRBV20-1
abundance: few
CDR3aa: CSAMGTSGKLVYEQYF

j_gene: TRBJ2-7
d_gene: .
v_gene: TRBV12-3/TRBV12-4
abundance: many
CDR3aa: CASSWRLDSREQYF

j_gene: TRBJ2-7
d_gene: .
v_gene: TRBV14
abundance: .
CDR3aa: CASSQSGSYEQYF

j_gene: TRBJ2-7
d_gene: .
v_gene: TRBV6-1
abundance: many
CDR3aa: CASGPAGPRNEQYF

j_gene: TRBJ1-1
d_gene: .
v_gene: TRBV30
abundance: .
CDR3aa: CAWSFGTNTEAFF

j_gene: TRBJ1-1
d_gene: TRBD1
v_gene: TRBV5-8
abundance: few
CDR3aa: CASSLTGAAFF

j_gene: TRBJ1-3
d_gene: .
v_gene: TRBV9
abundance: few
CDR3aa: CASSVHISSGGYSGNTIYF

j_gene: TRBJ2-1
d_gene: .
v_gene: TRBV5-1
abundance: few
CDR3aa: CASSLAPGGNEQFF

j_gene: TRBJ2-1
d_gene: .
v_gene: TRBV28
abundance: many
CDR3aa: CASSPPPTYNEQFF

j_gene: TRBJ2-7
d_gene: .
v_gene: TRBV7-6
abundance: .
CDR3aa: CASSLDQGLYF

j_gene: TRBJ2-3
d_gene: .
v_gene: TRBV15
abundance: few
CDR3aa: CATTDSQGSTDTQYF

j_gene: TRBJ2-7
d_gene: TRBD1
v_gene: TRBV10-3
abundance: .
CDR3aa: CAISQQGNEQYF

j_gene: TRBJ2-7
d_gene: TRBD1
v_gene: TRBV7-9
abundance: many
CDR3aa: CASNTSGQGPYEQYF

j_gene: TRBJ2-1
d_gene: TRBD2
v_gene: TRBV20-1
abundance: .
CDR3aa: CSAPTSAEQFF

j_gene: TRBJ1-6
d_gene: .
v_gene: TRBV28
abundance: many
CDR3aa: CAIWRGGENSPLHF

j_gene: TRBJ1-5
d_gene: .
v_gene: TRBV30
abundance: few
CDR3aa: CAWSTGSSNQPQHF

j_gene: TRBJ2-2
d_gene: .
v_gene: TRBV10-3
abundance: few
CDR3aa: CAISEPGRVTGELFF

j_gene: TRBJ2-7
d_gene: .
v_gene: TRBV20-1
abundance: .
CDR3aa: CSATPRGPTYEQYF

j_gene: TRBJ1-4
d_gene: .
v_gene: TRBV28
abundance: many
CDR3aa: CASSPLKGVSNEKLFF

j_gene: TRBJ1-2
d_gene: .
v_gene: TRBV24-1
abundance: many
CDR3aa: CATSYGSGYTF

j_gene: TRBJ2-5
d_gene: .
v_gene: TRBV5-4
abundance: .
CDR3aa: CASSLGPGPQYQETQYF

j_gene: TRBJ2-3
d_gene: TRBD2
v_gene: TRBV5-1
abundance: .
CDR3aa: CASSLGDGSGRDTQYF

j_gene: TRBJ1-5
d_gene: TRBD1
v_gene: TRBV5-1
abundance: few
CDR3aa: CASSYTFRDRNQPQHF

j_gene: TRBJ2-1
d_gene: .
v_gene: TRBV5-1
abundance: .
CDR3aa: CASSSDLNYNEQFF

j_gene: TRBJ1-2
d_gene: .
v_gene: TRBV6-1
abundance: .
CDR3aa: CASSVAGGYTF

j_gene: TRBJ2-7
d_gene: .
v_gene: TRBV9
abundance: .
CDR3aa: CASSGEDTGRDEQYF

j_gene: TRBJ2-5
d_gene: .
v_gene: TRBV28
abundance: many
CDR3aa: CASSLQIRQRRETQYF

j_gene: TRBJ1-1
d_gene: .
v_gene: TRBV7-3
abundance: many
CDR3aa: CASSLTWGTEAFF

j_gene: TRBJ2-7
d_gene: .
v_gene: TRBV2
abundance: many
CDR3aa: CASSEARQVSSEQYF

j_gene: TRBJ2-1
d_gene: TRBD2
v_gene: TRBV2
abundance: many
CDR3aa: CASGGTSGSYNEQFF

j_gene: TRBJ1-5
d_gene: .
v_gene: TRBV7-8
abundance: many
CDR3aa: CASSLVPLGREDQPQHF